These 10 T cell receptor beta chains came from one sample sequenced in a study of blood T cell repertoires in COVID-19. TCRdb keeps only in-frame clones here, not all; method: immunoSEQ multiplex PCR. The sample gives around 310,000 clones, approximately 90% of which show up once; about 9.5% is in the top ten. Sequenced sample: PBMCs or T cells enriched from blood (not recorded which). These receptors were collected from a woman in her 40s who had recovered from COVID-19.

This clone showed up just a few times. The junction departs from germline at one end; a sequencing error may be responsible. The J gene is TRBJ2-2, the V gene TRBV7-9, with 7 bases fitting TRBD2. The CDR3 sequence is 10 residues long. Germline CDR1 and CDR2: SEHNR and FQNEAQ (reference sequence). CDR3 nucleotides: TGTGCCAGCGCGGCGGGGGAACTGTTTTTT. It is translated as CASAAGELFF.

This clone was found once. This chain uses TRBV7-9 with TRBJ1-2; D unclear. The CDR3 contains 13 residues. V shed 1 base and J shed 2 bases, with 5 bases lying between them. Germline V lookup: CDR1 SEHNR, CDR2 FQNEAQ (reference sequence). CDR3 in DNA: TGTGCCAGCAGCTTAGTGCAGAACTATGGCTACACCTTC. Amino acid sequence: CASSLVQNYGYTF.

This clone was detected only once. The gene calls are TRBV5-1 and TRBJ2-7; 9 bases map to TRBD2. Looked up from germline, CDR1 is SGHRS and CDR2 is YFSETQ. V shed 1 base and J 2 bases; nucleotides not matched to a gene: 7. This CDR3 region has 16 residues. CDR3 sequence reads: CASSLTGLAWPYEQYF. The CDR3 region has the DNA TGCGCCAGCAGCTTGACAGGACTAGCGTGGCCCTACGAGCAGTACTTC. The complete variable domain, with remaining parts taken from reference TRBV5-1 and TRBJ2-7, reads KAGVTQTPRYLIKTRGQQVTLSCSPISGHRSVSWYQQTPGQGLQFLFEYFSETQRNKGNFPGRFSGRQFSNSRSEMNVSTLELGDSALYLCASSLTGLAWPYEQYFGPGTRLTVT.

V and J are TRBV28 and TRBJ2-1, with 10 bases identical to TRBD2. Germline trimming cut 8 bases from V and 1 base from J; bases unmatched to any gene: 8. The CDR3 extends over 16 amino acids. Germline-derived CDR1 and CDR2 are MDHEN and SYDVKM. The CDR3 bases are TGTGCCAGCGGGACAAGCGGGGGGGCTTCCTACAATGAGCAGTTCTTC. Residues: CASGTSGGASYNEQFF.

This clone was seen a single time. The chain recombines TRBV7-9 with TRBJ2-1; TRBD2 agrees at 9 bases. Germline V gene data show CDR1 as SEHNR and CDR2 as FQNEAQ (reference sequence). The V segment lost 5 bases and the J segment 4 bases; nucleotides outside the gene matches: 9. The CDR3 has 16 amino acids. The CDR3 DNA reads TGTGCCAGCAGCCCCTCCTGGGGACTAGCATACAATGAGCAGTTCTTC. Protein sequence: CASSPSWGLAYNEQFF.

The chain employs TRBV29-1 and TRBJ2-7; the D is unclear. The ends were cut back, 7 bases at V and 5 bases at J, with 18 bases in the middle. Per the germline V gene, CDR1 is SQVTM and CDR2 is ANQGSEA. The CDR3 runs 13 residues. The CDR3 here is CSALLPSRDEQYF. The CDR3 bases are TGCAGCGCCCTCCTCCCATCTCGGGACGAGCAGTACTTC.

In this sample, this clone turned up once. The rearrangement uses TRBV28 and TRBJ2-7; a weak D match, TRBD1 (5 bases). This CDR3 has 13 residues. V was cut by 5 bases and J by 3 bases, with 11 bases left in between. Germline CDR1 MDHEN, CDR2 SYDVKM. The CDR3 nucleotides read TGTGCCAGCAGTCCACCAGGGTACTACGAGCAGTACTTC. Translated: CASSPPGYYEQYF.

V and J are TRBV6-6 and TRBJ1-1, with D perhaps TRBD1 (6 bases). Germline V CDR1 and CDR2: MNHNY, SVGAGI (reference sequence). This CDR3 has 12 amino acids. The V end was cut by 6 bases, the J end by 7 bases, with 12 bases between. CDR3 in amino acids: CASSYREGEAFF. CDR3 in DNA: TGTGCCAGCAGCTACAGGGAGGGTGAAGCTTTCTTT.

This chain links TRBV5-4 with TRBJ2-1, with TRBD2 matching over 7 bases. Germline lookup yields CDR1 SGHNT and CDR2 YYREEE (reference sequence). V lost 0 bases and J lost 7; bases outside the gene matches: 1. The CDR3 has 13 residues. The CDR3 sequence is CASSLAGGNEQFF. CDR3 nucleotides: TGTGCCAGCAGCTTGGCCGGGGGGAATGAGCAGTTCTTC.

V and J are TRBV6-2 or TRBV6-3 and TRBJ1-2, with 7 nucleotides matching TRBD1. This CDR3 spans 13 amino acids. J was trimmed by 8 bases and V by 6 bases; bases with no gene match: 9. Looked up from germline, CDR1 is MNHEY and CDR2 is SVGEGT. The CDR3 DNA sequence: TGTGCCAGCAGCTTCTCCGGGACAGTGGGCTACACCTTC. Its translation is CASSFSGTVGYTF.